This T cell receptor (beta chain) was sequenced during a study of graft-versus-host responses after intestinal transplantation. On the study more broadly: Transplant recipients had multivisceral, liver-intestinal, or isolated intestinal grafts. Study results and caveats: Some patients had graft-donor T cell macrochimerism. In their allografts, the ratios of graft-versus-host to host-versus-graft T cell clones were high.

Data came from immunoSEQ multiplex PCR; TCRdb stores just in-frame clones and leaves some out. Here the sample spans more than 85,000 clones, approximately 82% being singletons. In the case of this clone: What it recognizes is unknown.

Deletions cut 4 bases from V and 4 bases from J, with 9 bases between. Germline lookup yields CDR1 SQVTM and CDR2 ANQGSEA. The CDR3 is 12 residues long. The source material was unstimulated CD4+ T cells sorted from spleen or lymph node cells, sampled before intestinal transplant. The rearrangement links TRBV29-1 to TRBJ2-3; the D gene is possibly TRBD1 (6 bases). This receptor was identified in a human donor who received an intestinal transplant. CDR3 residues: CSVVQGADTQYF. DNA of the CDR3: TGCAGCGTTGTACAGGGCGCAGATACGCAGTATTTT.